Below, 28 T cell receptor beta chains from the same sample are listed, as sequenced in a study of T cell repertoires in cytomegalovirus infection. TCRdb used MiXCR to reprocess the reads, holding one entry per CDR3 protein. The data show about 700,000 distinct CDR3 sequences, 33% seen once. Antigen specificity for these receptors is unknown. The sample here was cultured PBMCs, taken from culture after CMV antigen stimulation. All receptors derive from a human donor in good health (CMV status not recorded). Some clones in this sample may be carry-over from other donors' samples.

The rearrangement uses TRBV29-1 and TRBJ1-2; D possibly corresponds to TRBD1 (5 bases). The V and J ends lost 3 bases and 2 bases respectively, with 10 bases between them. Per germline, CDR1 SQVTM and CDR2 ANQGSEA. The CDR3 is 13 residues long. In DNA form, the CDR3 reads TGCAGCGTTGATCAGGGAGGGAACTATGGCTACACCTTC. The encoded protein is CSVDQGGNYGYTF.

This clonotype was recorded a few times. The V gene is TRBV6-8, the J gene TRBJ2-5, with 7 bases aligning to TRBD2. After removal of 10 bases from V and 5 bases from J, the junction contained 22 bases not matched to a gene. This CDR3 has 17 amino acids. Germline CDR1 MNHGY, CDR2 SAAAGT. This CDR3 is CATSPWKRDRWGETQYF. CDR3 nucleotide sequence: TGTGCCACCTCACCCTGGAAGCGGGACCGATGGGGGGAGACCCAGTACTTC.

This clonotype was seen only a few times. The chain employs TRBV2 and TRBJ2-3; 7 bases match TRBD2. The CDR3 loop spans 19 amino acids. Unmatched junction bases numbered 18, after V lost 4 bases and J lost 2 bases. Germline V gene data show CDR1 as SNHLY and CDR2 as FYNNEI. CDR3 coding DNA: TGTGCCAGCAGTGGGGACTACGAGGAGCGGGGTATACCCACAGATACGCAGTATTTT. Its translation is CASSGDYEERGIPTDTQYF. Combining the CDR3 with reference TRBV2 and TRBJ2-3 gives the whole variable domain EPEVTQTPSHQVTQMGQEVILRCVPISNHLYFYWYRQILGQKVEFLVSFYNNEISEKSEIFDDQFSVERPDGSNFTLKIRSTKLEDSAMYFCASSGDYEERGIPTDTQYFGPGTRLTVL.

The chain uses TRBV7-2 and TRBJ2-5; D remains ambiguous. V lost 1 base to trimming and J lost 8 bases, with 11 bases between them. CDR1 and CDR2 from the germline V gene are SGHTA and FQGNSA. This CDR3 region has 13 residues. CDR3 nucleotides: TGTGCCAGCAGCTTAGTAGGTTGGGGAACCCAGTACTTC. Protein: CASSLVGWGTQYF.

Remarks on this clonotype: The junction departs from the called germline gene at one end, perhaps through a read error. The chain recombines TRBV5-4 with TRBJ2-1; perhaps TRBD2 as D (5 bases). The CDR3 contains 15 residues. The germline CDR1 and CDR2 sequences are SGHNT and YYREEE (reference sequence). The chain's CDR3 is CARSLKSGSEDEQFF. The CDR3 DNA is TGTGCCAGAAGCTTGAAGAGCGGTTCGGAGGATGAGCAGTTCTTC. Using reference TRBV5-4 and TRBJ2-1 for the parts outside the CDR3, the full variable domain is ETGVTQSPTHLIKTRGQQVTLRCSSQSGHNTVSWYQQALGQGPQFIFQYYREEENGRGNFPPRFSGLQFPNYSSELNVNALELDDSALYLCARSLKSGSEDEQFFGPGTRLTVL.

This clonotype was picked up a small number of times. The chain has TRBV19 and TRBJ2-3; TRBD2 matches 9 bases. Germline CDR1 LNHDA, CDR2 SQIVND (reference sequence). There are 15 residues in the CDR3. V lost 3 bases to trimming and J lost 2 bases; unmatched junction nucleotides: 3. CDR3 in DNA: TGTGCCAGTAGTATTCGACTAGCGGTCACAGATACGCAGTATTTT. Residues: CASSIRLAVTDTQYF.

The CDR3, as DNA: TGTGCCAGCAGTTTACCCTCCTTCGACAGGGTAGGCGAGCAGTACTTC. Translation: CASSLPSFDRVGEQYF. V and J are TRBV28 and TRBJ2-7; 7 bases match TRBD1. CDR1 is MDHEN and CDR2 is SYDVKM in the germline V gene. This CDR3 contains 16 residues. The J segment lost 6 bases and the V segment lost 2 bases, leaving 13 bases of the junction unmatched.

The chain uses TRBV27 and TRBJ2-3, with 7 bases lining up with TRBD2. Germline-derived CDR1 and CDR2 are MNHEY and SMNVEV (reference sequence). Unmatched junction bases numbered 7, after V lost 7 bases and J lost 6 bases. The CDR3 contains 13 residues. The CDR3 spells CASTRGLGDTQYF. The CDR3 DNA reads as TGTGCCAGCACGCGGGGGTTGGGGGATACGCAGTATTTT.

This clonotype has at least ten counts. The chain uses TRBV7-2 and TRBJ2-3, with TRBD2 matching 9 bases. J was trimmed by 6 bases and V by 1 base; bases with no gene match: 5. The CDR3 loop spans 15 amino acids. CDR1 SGHTA and CDR2 FQGNSA come from the germline V gene. The chain's CDR3 is CASSLGGRAEDTQYF. The CDR3 region has the DNA TGTGCCAGCAGCTTAGGCGGGAGGGCCGAGGATACGCAGTATTTT.

A few counts support this clonotype. The chain couples TRBV2 to TRBJ2-2; 8 nucleotides align to TRBD1. Trimming took 7 bases from V and 3 from J; bases not matched to a gene: 7. CDR1 and CDR2 (germline): SNHLY, FYNNEI. This CDR3 is 15 amino acids long. The chain's CDR3 is CASTEGQGDTGELFF. In nucleotides, the CDR3 is TGTGCCAGCACCGAAGGACAGGGAGACACCGGGGAGCTGTTTTTT.

This sequence joins TRBV11-2 and TRBJ1-1; 10 nucleotides match TRBD1. CDR3 size: 15 residues. The germline CDR1 and CDR2 sequences are SGHAT and FQNNGV. Trimming cost V 5 bases and J 4 bases; bases outside gene matches: 7. CDR3 amino acids: CASSPGTGALTEAFF. In nucleotides, the CDR3 is TGTGCCAGCAGCCCCGGGACAGGGGCGCTCACTGAAGCTTTCTTT.

In this sample, this clonotype turned up a few times. V gene TRBV6-1 combines with J gene TRBJ1-5; D gene uncertain. Germline loops: CDR1 MNHNS, CDR2 SASEGT. This CDR3 region has 15 residues. Trimming removed 1 base from V and 1 base from J, with 8 bases in between. This CDR3 reads CASSEVEGSNQPQHF. The CDR3 DNA reads as TGTGCCAGCAGTGAAGTTGAAGGGAGCAATCAGCCCCAGCATTTT.

V is TRBV5-5 and J is TRBJ2-5, with 12 nucleotides matching TRBD2. V trimming: 4 bases; J trimming: 4 bases; junction bases outside the gene matches: 5. Germline CDR1 is SGHKS and CDR2 is YYEKEE (reference sequence). The CDR3 length is 15 residues. The CDR3 is CASSKGLAGRETQYF. CDR3 coding DNA: TGTGCCAGCAGCAAGGGACTAGCGGGTCGAGAGACCCAGTACTTC.

This sequence joins TRBV7-9 and TRBJ2-3, with 8 bases that match TRBD2. The CDR3 extends over 15 amino acids. The germline V gene has CDR1 SEHNR and CDR2 FQNEAQ (reference sequence). V was clipped by 0 bases and J by 7 bases; unmatched bases: 6. This chain's CDR3 is CASSLAGGRLYTQYF. The CDR3 DNA follows: TGTGCCAGCAGCTTAGCTGGCGGGAGGTTGTATACGCAGTATTTT.

The V call is TRBV4-1, the J call TRBJ1-6; maybe TRBD1 (5 bases). Germline CDR1 and CDR2: MGHRA and YSYEKL. The CDR3 totals 14 residues. Trimming stripped 0 bases from V and 9 bases from J, with 9 bases between. CDR3: CASSQDFRASPLHF. CDR3 in DNA: TGCGCCAGCAGCCAAGATTTCAGGGCTTCACCCCTCCACTTT.

The CDR3 region has the DNA TGTGCCAGCAGGGGGATCGGGGGAGGCGGCTCCTACAATGAGCAGTTCTTC. The encoded protein is CASRGIGGGGSYNEQFF. The chain combines TRBV7-9 with TRBJ2-1, with D possibly being TRBD2 (6 bases). The germline V and J ends were trimmed by 6 bases and 0 bases, with 18 bases remaining between them. The CDR3 contains 17 residues. CDR1 and CDR2 from the germline V gene are SEHNR and FQNEAQ (reference sequence).

This clonotype was detected a few times. This chain uses TRBV18 with TRBJ2-2, with 8 bases identical to TRBD1. The V gene's germline CDR1 is KGHSH and CDR2 LQKENI. The CDR3 sequence is 15 residues long. V dropped 3 bases and J dropped 3; count of bases not matched to a gene: 3. The CDR3, as DNA: TGTGCCAGCTCACCCCTGACAGGGGACACCGGGGAGCTGTTTTTT. It is translated as CASSPLTGDTGELFF.

This clonotype was picked up a small number of times. The chain carries TRBV12-3 or TRBV12-4 and TRBJ1-6, with D maybe TRBD1 (5 bases). Deletions cut 7 bases from V and 8 bases from J, with 12 bases between. This CDR3 has 13 amino acids. The CDR3 reads CASKVIGDSPLHF. In DNA, the CDR3 is TGTGCCAGCAAGGTTATAGGGGATTCACCCCTCCACTTT.

The sample holds many counts of this clonotype. The DNA for the CDR3 is TGTGCCAGCAGCTTAGGGAAATTTTCTCTACTAGCGGCCTACAATGAGCAGTTCTTC. Amino acids: CASSLGKFSLLAAYNEQFF. This rearrangement joins TRBV7-9 to TRBJ2-1; 8 nucleotides agree with TRBD2. V dropped 1 base and J dropped 2; count of bases not matched to a gene: 13. The germline CDR1 and CDR2 sequences are SEHNR and FQNEAQ (reference sequence). The CDR3 length is 19 residues.

This chain connects TRBV6-1 to TRBJ2-7; 7 bases agree with TRBD1. V shed 6 bases, J shed 2 bases, and the junction held 7 bases outside the gene matches. The V gene's germline CDR1 is MNHNS and CDR2 SASEGT. The CDR3 spans 14 residues. Written as DNA, the CDR3 is TGTGCCAGCAGAGAGACCGGGACAGCCTACGAGCAGTACTTC. It specifies CASRETGTAYEQYF.

The J gene is TRBJ2-2, the V gene TRBV2, with 7 bases identical to TRBD1. Germline lookup yields CDR1 SNHLY and CDR2 FYNNEI. V was clipped by 6 bases and J by 0 bases; unmatched bases: 7. The CDR3 runs to 16 residues. The CDR3 here is CASRTDRASNTGELFF. The CDR3 DNA is TGTGCCAGCAGAACCGACAGGGCGTCGAACACCGGGGAGCTGTTTTTT.

The chain carries TRBV10-3 and TRBJ2-5, with a tentative D call TRBD2 (6 bases). Trimming shortened V by 10 bases and J by 0 bases, and 18 bases separated the two germline ends. The CDR3 covers 15 residues. Germline V gives CDR1 ENHRY, CDR2 SYGVKD. The CDR3 DNA reads as TGTGCCACGGGGGTTGCCCCAGAGTACCAAGAGACCCAGTACTTC. Its translation is CATGVAPEYQETQYF.

The rearrangement uses TRBV28 and TRBJ1-2, with 8 bases lining up with TRBD1. CDR1 is MDHEN and CDR2 is SYDVKM in the germline V gene. The V gene end was trimmed by 6 bases and the J gene end by 4 bases; junction bases not matched to a gene: 7. This CDR3 has 14 amino acids. CDR3 sequence (DNA): TGTGCCAGCAGCCCGGACAGGGAGACCTATGGCTACACCTTC. Translation gives CASSPDRETYGYTF.

This sequence joins TRBV24-1 and TRBJ2-5; D remains ambiguous. Trimming cost V 4 bases and J 1 base, with 21 bases left between them. Germline V gives CDR1 KGHDR, CDR2 SFDVKD. The CDR3 consists of 18 residues. The chain's CDR3 is CATSDSDVPRQSQETQYF. Written as DNA, the CDR3 is TGTGCCACCAGTGACTCCGACGTCCCGCGGCAGTCCCAAGAGACCCAGTACTTC.

In this sample, this clonotype turned up once. The rearrangement joins TRBV29-1 to TRBJ2-3; 9 nucleotides line up with TRBD2. The trim removed 6 bases at V and 4 bases at J, leaving 5 bases unmatched. Germline V gene sequence: CDR1 SQVTM, CDR2 ANQGSEA. This CDR3 comprises 13 residues. CDR3 sequence (DNA): TGCAGCGTGGGGGGACTAGCCTCAGATACGCAGTATTTT. Translation gives CSVGGLASDTQYF.

This clonotype was seen a few times. The gene calls are TRBV7-8 and TRBJ2-1, with D possibly called TRBD1 or TRBD2 (6 bases each). Germline V lookup: CDR1 SGHVS, CDR2 FQNEAQ. This CDR3 spans 11 amino acids. The ends were cut back, 5 bases at V and 12 bases at J, with 11 bases in the middle. CDR3 nucleotide sequence: TGTGCCAGCAGCCCCGAGGGGGGGCAGTTCTTC. It encodes CASSPEGGQFF. Supplemented by reference TRBV7-8 and TRBJ2-1, the full variable domain reads GAGVSQSPRYKVAKRGQDVALRCDPISGHVSLFWYQQALGQGPEFLTYFQNEAQLDKSGLPSDRFFAERPEGSVSTLKIQRTQQEDSAVYLCASSPEGGQFFGPGTRLTVL.

The sample holds a few counts of this clonotype. This chain connects TRBV2 to TRBJ1-2; the match to TRBD1 covers 7 bases. Trimming cost V 8 bases and J 7 bases; bases outside gene matches: 4. This CDR3 is built from 11 residues. The germline gives CDR1 SNHLY, CDR2 FYNNEI. Written as DNA, the CDR3 is TGTGCCAGCCGACAGGGAGGTGGCTACACCTTC. It is translated as CASRQGGGYTF.

This clonotype turned up a few times. V is TRBV6-1 and J is TRBJ2-5; no clear D gene. The CDR3 length is 13 residues. CDR1 is MNHNS, CDR2 SASEGT, per germline. V was shortened by 7 bases and J by 1 base, with 10 bases between the two germline ends. The CDR3, as DNA: TGTGCCAGCATTAGCAGGCCCCAAGAGACCCAGTACTTC. Its protein product is CASISRPQETQYF.